Described below is a single TCR beta chain sequence and its context. Its antigen is currently unknown. This record comes from a study of Ad26.COV2.S vaccination and SARS-CoV-2 variants. Background on the study: COV1001, an Ad26.COV2.S trial, supplied this vaccine-arm donor. Administration of Ad26.COV2.S was intramuscular, either once or twice 56 days apart. Study findings and constraints: Placebo and vaccine recipients had non-spike TCR breadth that was similar.

Treatment indicated: roughly 19 received Ad26.COV2.S at low or high dose, single or two shots; five or six received placebo; per-sample allocation not given. Day 63 after the first injection of vaccine or placebo was the sampling time. The CDR3 is 16 residues long. CDR1 is LNHDA, CDR2 SQIVND, per germline (reference sequence). The J segment lost 5 bases and the V segment lost 5 bases, leaving 10 bases of the junction unmatched. TCRdb keeps only in-frame clones here, not all; method: immunoSEQ multiplex PCR. The sample yields about 350,000 clones, about 88% seen once. The chain employs TRBV19 and TRBJ2-3, with 10 bases identical to TRBD1. The sequences come from peripheral blood, collected in a trial of Ad26.COV2.S vaccine versus placebo. The origin of this receptor is a person aged 18-60 years who received the Ad26.COV2.S COVID-19 vaccine or a placebo. The CDR3 bases are TGTGCCAGTAGTGCCGGGACAGGGGATTTCGGAGATACGCAGTATTTT. Its translation: CASSAGTGDFGDTQYF.